The clone carrying this TCR beta chain was recorded at least ten times. Its target is not known. Using RNA template, CDR3s of TCR alpha and beta were amplified with iRepertoire arm-PCR. One entry per CDR3 protein results from TCRdb running MiXCR on the multiplex PCR reads. The data show over 100,000 distinct CDR3 sequences, less than 30% seen once. This record belongs to a study of glioma-infiltrating T cells. The study's findings and limits: Only very few CDR3 sequences appeared in both tissue and blood.

The sequenced material came from glioma tissue, nonneoplastic brain tissue, or PBMCs (not recorded which). This receptor was obtained from a human donor with low-grade glioma or glioblastoma, undergoing nonglioma brain surgery, or in good health (not recorded which).

CDR3 in amino acids: CATSRGGPGQGDTEAFF. For the CDR3, the DNA is TGTGCCACCAGCAGAGGTGGACCGGGACAGGGGGACACTGAAGCTTTCTTT. The chain uses TRBV15 and TRBJ1-1; 11 bases map to TRBD1. V was clipped by 1 base and J by 3 bases; unmatched bases: 7. The CDR3 consists of 17 residues. CDR1 and CDR2 (germline): LNHNV, YYDKDF (reference sequence).